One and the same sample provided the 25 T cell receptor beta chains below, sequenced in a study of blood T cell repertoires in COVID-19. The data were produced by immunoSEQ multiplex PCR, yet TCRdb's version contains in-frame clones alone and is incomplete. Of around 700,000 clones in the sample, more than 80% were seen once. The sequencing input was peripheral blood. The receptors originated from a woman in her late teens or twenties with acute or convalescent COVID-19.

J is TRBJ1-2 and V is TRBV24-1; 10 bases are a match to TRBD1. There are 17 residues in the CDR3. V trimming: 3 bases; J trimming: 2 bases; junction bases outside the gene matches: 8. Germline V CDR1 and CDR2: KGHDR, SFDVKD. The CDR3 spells CATSDPRQGANNYGYTF. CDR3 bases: TGTGCCACCAGTGATCCTCGACAGGGGGCGAACAACTATGGCTACACCTTC.

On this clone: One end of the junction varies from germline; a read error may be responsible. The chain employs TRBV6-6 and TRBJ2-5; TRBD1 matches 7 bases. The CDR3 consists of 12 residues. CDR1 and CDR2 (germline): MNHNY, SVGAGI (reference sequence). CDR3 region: CASSYSEGAGDF. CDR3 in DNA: TGTGCCAGCAGTTACTCTGAGGGGGCCGGGGACTTC.

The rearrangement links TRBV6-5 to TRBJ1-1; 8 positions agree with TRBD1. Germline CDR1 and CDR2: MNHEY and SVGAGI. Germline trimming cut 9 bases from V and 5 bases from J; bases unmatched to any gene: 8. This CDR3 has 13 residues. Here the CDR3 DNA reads TGTGCCAGTCACAGGGGGGAGGGGACTGAAGCTTTCTTT. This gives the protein CASHRGEGTEAFF.

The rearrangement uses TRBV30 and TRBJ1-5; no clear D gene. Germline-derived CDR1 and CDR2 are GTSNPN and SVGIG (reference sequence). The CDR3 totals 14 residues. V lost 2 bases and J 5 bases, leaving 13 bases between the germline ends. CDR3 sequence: CAWSSSENYQPQHF. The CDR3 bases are TGTGCCTGGAGTAGTTCGGAGAATTATCAGCCCCAGCATTTT.

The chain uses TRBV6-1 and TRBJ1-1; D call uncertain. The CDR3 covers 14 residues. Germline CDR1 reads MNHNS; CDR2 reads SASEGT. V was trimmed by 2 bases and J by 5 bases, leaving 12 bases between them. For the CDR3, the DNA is TGTGCCAGCAGTGAAAGTAGGGAGTTAACTGAAGCTTTCTTT. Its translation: CASSESRELTEAFF.

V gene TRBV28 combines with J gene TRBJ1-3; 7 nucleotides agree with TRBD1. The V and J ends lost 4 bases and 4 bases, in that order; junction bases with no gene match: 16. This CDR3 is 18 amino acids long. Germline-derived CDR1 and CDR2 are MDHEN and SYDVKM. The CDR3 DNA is TGTGCCAGCAGTTCCTTGATAGGACAGGTGGTAAGGGGAAACACCATATATTTT. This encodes CASSSLIGQVVRGNTIYF.

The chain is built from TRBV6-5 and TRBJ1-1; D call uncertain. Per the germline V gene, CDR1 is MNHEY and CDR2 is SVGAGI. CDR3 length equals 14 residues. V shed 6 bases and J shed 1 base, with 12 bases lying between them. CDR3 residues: CASRRWAKNTEAFF. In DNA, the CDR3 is TGTGCCAGCAGGCGCTGGGCCAAGAACACTGAAGCTTTCTTT.

The CDR3 bases are TGTGCCAGCAGTTGGACAGTCTACGAGCAGTACTTC. Its protein is CASSWTVYEQYF. This rearrangement joins TRBV28 to TRBJ2-7; D is perhaps TRBD1 (6 bases). The germline CDR1 and CDR2 sequences are MDHEN and SYDVKM. Trimming took off 4 bases at V and 3 bases at J, with 7 bases between the two ends. CDR3 length: 12 amino acids.

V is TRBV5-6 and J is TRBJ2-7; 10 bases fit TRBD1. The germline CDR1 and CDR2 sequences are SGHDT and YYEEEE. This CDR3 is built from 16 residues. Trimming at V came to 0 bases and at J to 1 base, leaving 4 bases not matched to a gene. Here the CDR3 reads CASSLDGTGDSYEQYF. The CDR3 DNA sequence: TGTGCCAGCAGCTTGGACGGGACAGGGGATTCCTACGAGCAGTACTTC.

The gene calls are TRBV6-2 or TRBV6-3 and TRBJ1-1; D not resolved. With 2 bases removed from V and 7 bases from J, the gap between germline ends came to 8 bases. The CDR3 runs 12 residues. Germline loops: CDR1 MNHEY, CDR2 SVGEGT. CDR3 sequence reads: CASSYHSGEAFF. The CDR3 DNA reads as TGTGCCAGCAGTTACCACTCCGGTGAAGCTTTCTTT.

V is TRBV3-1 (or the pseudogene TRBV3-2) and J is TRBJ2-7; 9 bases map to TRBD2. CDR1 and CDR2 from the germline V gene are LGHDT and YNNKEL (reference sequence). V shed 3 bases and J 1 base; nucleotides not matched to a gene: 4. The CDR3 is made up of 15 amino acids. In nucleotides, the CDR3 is TGTGCCAGCAGCCAGTCGCGGGGGGGATCCTACGAGCAGTACTTC. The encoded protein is CASSQSRGGSYEQYF.

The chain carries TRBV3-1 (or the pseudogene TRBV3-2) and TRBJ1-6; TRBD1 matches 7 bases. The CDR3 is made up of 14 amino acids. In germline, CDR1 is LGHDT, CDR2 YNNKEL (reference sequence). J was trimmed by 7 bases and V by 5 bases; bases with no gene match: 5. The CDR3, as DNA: TGTGCCAGCAGCACAGGGGCCCCCAATTCACCCCTCCACTTT. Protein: CASSTGAPNSPLHF.

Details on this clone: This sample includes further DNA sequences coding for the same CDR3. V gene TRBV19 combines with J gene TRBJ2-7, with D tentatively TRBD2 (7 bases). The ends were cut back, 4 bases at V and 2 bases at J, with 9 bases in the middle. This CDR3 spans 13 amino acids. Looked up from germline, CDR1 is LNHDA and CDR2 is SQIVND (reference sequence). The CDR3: CASSSGGPYEQYF. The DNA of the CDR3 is TGTGCCAGTAGTAGCGGGGGCCCCTACGAGCAGTACTTC.

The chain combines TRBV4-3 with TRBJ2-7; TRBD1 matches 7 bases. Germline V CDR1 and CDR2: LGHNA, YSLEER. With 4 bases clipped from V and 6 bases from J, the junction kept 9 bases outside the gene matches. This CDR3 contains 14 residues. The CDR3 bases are TGCGCCAGCAGCCCTACAGGGGTCCCCGCCGAGCAGTACTTC. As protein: CASSPTGVPAEQYF.

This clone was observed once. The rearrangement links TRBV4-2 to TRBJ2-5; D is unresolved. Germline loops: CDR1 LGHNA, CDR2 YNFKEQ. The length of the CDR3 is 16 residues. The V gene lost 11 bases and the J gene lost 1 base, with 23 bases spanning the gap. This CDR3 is CASSPAGEASQETQYF. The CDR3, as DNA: TGTGCCTCCTCCCCCGCCGGAGAGGCCTCCCAAGAGACCCAGTACTTC.

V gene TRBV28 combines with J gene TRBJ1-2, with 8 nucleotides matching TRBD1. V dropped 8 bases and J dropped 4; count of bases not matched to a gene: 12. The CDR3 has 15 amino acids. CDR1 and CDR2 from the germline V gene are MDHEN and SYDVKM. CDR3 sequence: CASVGSGGSGYGYTF. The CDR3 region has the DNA TGTGCCAGCGTGGGGTCAGGGGGCAGCGGCTATGGCTACACCTTC.

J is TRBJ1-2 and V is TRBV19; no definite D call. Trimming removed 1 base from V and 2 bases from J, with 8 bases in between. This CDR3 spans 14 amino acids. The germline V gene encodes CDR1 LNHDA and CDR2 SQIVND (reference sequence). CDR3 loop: CASSIGADNYGYTF. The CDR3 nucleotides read TGTGCCAGTAGTATAGGGGCAGACAACTATGGCTACACCTTC.

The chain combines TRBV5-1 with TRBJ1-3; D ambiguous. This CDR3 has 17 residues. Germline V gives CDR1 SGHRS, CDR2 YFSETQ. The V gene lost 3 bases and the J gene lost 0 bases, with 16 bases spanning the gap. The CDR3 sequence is CASSSFRDGGSGNTIYF. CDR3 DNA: TGCGCCAGCAGCTCGTTCCGAGACGGAGGCTCTGGAAACACCATATATTTT.

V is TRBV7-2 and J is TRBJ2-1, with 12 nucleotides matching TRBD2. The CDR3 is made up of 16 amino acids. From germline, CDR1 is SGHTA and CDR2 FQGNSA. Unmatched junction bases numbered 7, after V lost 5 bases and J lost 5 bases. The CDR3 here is CASSPWTSGANNEQFF. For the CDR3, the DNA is TGTGCCAGCAGCCCATGGACTAGCGGGGCGAACAATGAGCAGTTCTTC.

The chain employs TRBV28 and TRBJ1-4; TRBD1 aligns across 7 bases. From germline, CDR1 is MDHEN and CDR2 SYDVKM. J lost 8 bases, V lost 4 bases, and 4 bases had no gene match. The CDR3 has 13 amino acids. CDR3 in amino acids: CASSSPGQEKLFF. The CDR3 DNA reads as TGTGCCAGCAGTTCCCCGGGACAGGAAAAACTGTTTTTT.

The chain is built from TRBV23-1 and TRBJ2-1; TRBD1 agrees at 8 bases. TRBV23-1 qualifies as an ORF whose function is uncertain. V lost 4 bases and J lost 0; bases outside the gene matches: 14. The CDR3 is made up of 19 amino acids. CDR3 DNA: TGCGCCAGCAGTCTGGGCAGGGGGCCCTCATCCCCCTCCTACAATGAGCAGTTCTTC. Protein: CASSLGRGPSSPSYNEQFF.

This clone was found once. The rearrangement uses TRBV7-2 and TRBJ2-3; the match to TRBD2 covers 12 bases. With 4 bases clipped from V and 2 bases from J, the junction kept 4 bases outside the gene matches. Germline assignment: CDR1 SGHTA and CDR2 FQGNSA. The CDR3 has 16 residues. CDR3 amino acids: CASSSSSGGATDTQYF. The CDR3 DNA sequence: TGTGCCAGCAGCTCCTCTAGCGGGGGGGCCACAGATACGCAGTATTTT.

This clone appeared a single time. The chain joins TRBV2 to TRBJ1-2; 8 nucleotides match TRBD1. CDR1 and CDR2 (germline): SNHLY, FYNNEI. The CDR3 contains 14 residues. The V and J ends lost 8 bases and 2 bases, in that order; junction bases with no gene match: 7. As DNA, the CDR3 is TGTGCCAGCTCCAGGGCAGGGGGCAACTATGGCTACACCTTC. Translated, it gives CASSRAGGNYGYTF.

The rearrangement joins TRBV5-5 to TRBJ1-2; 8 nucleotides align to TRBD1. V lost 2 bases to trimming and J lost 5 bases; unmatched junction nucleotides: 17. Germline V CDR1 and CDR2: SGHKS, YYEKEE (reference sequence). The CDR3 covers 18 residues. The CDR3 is CASSLPSRDRNLGYGYTF. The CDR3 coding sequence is TGTGCCAGCAGCTTACCCTCCCGGGACAGGAACCTTGGGTATGGCTACACCTTC. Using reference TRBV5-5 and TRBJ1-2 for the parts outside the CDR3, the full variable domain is DAGVTQSPTHLIKTRGQQVTLRCSPISGHKSVSWYQQVLGQGPQFIFQYYEKEERGRGNFPDRFSARQFPNYSSELNVNALLLGDSALYLCASSLPSRDRNLGYGYTFGSGTRLTVV.

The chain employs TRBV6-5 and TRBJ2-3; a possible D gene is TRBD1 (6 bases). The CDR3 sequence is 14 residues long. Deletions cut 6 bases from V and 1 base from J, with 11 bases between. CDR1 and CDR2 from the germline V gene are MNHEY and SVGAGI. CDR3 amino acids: CASSPQGGTDTQYF. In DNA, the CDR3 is TGTGCCAGCAGCCCACAGGGTGGCACAGATACGCAGTATTTT.